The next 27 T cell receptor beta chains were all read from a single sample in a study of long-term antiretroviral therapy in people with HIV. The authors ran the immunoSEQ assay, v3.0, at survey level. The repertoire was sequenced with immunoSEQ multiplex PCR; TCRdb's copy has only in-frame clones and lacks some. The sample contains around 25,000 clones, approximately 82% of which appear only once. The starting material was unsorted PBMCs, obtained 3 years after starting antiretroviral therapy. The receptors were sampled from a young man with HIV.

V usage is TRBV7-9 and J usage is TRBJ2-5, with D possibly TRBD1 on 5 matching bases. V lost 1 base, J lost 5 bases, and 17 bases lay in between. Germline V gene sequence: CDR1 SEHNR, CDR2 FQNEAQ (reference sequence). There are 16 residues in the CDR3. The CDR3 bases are TGTGCCAGCAGCTTAGTCTCGGCAGGGTCTGTGGAGACCCAGTACTTC. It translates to CASSLVSAGSVETQYF.

The CDR3 sequence: CASSERAALEAFF. The CDR3 bases are TGTGCCAGCAGTGAGAGGGCGGCACTTGAAGCTTTCTTT. The V and J genes are TRBV2 and TRBJ1-1, with D unresolved. V lost 3 bases and J lost 7, with 12 bases in between. The CDR3 consists of 13 residues. Germline CDR1 is SNHLY and CDR2 is FYNNEI.

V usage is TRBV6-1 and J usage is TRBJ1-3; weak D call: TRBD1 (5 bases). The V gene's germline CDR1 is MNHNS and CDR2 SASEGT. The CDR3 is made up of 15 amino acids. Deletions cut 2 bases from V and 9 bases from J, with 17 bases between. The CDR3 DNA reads TGTGCCAGCAGTGAAAGCAGGGCCCCCGCGAGCACCATATATTTT. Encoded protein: CASSESRAPASTIYF.

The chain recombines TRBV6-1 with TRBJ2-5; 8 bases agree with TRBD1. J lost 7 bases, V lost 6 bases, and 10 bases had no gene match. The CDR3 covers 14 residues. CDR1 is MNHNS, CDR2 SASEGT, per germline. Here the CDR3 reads CASSEDRVSATQYF. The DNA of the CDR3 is TGTGCCAGCAGCGAGGACAGGGTCTCGGCGACCCAGTACTTC.

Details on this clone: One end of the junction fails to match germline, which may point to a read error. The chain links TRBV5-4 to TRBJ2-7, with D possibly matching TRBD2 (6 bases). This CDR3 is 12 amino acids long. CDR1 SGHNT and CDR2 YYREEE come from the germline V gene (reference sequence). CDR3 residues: CASSLPGLSRAF. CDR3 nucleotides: TGTGCCAGCAGCTTACCCGGACTATCCCGTGCCTTC.

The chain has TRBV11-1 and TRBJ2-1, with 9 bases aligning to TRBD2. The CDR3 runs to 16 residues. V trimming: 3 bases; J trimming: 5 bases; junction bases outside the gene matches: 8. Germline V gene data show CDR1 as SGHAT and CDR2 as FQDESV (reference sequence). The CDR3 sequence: CASSFRLAEPDNEQFF. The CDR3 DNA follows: TGTGCCAGCAGCTTTAGACTAGCGGAGCCAGACAATGAGCAGTTCTTC. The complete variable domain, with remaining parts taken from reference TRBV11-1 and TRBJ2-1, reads EAEVAQSPRYKITEKSQAVAFWCDPISGHATLYWYRQILGQGPELLVQFQDESVVDDSQLPKDRFSAERLKGVDSTLKIQPAELGDSAMYLCASSFRLAEPDNEQFFGPGTRLTVL.

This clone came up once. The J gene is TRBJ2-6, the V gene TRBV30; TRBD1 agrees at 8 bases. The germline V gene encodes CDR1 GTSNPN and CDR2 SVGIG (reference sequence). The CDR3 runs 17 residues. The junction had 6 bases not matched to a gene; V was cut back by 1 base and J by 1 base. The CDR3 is CAWSGAGGRSGANVLTF. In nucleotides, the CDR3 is TGTGCCTGGAGTGGGGCAGGGGGCAGGTCTGGGGCCAACGTCCTGACTTTC.

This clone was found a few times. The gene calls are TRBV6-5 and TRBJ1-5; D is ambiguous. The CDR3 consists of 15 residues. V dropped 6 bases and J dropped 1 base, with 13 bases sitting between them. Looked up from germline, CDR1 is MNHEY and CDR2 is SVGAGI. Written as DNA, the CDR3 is TGTGCCAGCAGGGTGAGTCCCCACAGCAATCAGCCCCAGCATTTT. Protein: CASRVSPHSNQPQHF.

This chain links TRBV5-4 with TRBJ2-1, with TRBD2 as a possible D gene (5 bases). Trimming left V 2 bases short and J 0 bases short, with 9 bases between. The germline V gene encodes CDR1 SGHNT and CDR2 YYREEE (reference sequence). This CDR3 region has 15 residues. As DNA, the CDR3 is TGTGCCAGCAGCTTTAGCGCGAGCTCCTACAATGAGCAGTTCTTC. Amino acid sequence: CASSFSASSYNEQFF.

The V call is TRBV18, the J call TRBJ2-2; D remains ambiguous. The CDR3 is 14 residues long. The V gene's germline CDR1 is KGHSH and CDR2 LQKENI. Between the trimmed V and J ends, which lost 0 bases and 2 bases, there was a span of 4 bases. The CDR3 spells CASSPPGNTGELFF. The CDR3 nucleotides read TGTGCCAGCTCACCACCTGGCAACACCGGGGAGCTGTTTTTT.

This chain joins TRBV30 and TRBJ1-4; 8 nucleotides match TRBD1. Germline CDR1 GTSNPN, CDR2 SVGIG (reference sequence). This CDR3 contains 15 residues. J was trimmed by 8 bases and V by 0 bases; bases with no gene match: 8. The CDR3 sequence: CAWSVDREFYEKLFF. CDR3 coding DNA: TGTGCCTGGAGTGTGGACAGGGAATTTTACGAAAAACTGTTTTTT.

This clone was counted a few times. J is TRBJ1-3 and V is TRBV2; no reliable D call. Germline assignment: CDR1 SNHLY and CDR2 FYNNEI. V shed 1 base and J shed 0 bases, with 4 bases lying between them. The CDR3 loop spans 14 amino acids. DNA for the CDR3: TGTGCCAGCAGTGAAGTCAACTCTGGAAACACCATATATTTT. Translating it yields CASSEVNSGNTIYF.

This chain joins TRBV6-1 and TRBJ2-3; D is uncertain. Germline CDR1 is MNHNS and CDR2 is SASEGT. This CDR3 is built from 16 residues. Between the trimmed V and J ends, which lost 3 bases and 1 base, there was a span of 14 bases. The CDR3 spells CASSDPNSLGTDTQYF. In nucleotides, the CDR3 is TGTGCCAGCAGTGATCCAAATTCCCTCGGCACAGATACGCAGTATTTT.

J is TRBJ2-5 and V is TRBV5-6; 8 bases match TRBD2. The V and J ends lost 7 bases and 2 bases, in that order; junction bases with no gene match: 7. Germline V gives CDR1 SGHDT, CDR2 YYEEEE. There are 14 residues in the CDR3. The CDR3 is CASARGGPQETQYF. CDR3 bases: TGTGCCAGCGCTCGGGGGGGCCCACAAGAGACCCAGTACTTC. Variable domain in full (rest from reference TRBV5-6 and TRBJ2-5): DAGVTQSPTHLIKTRGQQVTLRCSPKSGHDTVSWYQQALGQGPQFIFQYYEEEERQRGNFPDRFSGHQFPNYSSELNVNALLLGDSALYLCASARGGPQETQYFGPGTRLLVL.

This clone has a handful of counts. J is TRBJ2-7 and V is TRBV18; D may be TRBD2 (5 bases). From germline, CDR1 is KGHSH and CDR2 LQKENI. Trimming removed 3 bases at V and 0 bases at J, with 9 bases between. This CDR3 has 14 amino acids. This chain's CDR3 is CASSPRGDSYEQYV. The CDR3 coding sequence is TGTGCCAGCTCACCCCGGGGAGACTCCTACGAGCAGTACGTC.

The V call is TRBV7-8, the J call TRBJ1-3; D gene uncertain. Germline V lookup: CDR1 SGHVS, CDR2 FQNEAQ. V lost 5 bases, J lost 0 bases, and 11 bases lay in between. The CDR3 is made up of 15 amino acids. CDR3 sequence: CASSPGFGSGNTIYF. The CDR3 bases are TGTGCCAGCAGCCCCGGATTCGGCTCTGGAAACACCATATATTTT. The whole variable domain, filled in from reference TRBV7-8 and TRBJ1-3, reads GAGVSQSPRYKVAKRGQDVALRCDPISGHVSLFWYQQALGQGPEFLTYFQNEAQLDKSGLPSDRFFAERPEGSVSTLKIQRTQQEDSAVYLCASSPGFGSGNTIYFGEGSWLTVV.

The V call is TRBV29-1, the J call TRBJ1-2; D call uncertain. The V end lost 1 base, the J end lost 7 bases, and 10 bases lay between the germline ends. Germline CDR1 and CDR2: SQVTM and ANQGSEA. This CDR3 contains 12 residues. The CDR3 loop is CSVEGGIGGYTF. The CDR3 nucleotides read TGCAGCGTTGAAGGGGGAATTGGTGGCTACACCTTC. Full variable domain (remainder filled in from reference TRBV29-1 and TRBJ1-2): SAVISQKPSRDICQRGTSLTIQCQVDSQVTMMFWYRQQPGQSLTLIATANQGSEATYESGFVIDKFPISRPNLTFSTLTVSNMSPEDSSIYLCSVEGGIGGYTFGSGTRLTVV.

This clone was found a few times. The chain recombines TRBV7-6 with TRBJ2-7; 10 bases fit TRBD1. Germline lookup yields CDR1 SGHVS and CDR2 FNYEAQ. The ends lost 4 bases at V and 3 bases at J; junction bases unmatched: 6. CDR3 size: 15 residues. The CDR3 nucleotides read TGTGCCAGCAGCTCTTACCGGGACAGGGGCTACGAGCAGTACTTC. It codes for CASSSYRDRGYEQYF.

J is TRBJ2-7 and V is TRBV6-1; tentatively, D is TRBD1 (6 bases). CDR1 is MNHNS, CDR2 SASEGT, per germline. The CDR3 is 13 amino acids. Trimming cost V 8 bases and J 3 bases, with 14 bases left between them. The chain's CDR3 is CASLTGHDYEQYF. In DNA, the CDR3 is TGTGCCAGCCTAACAGGGCATGACTACGAGCAGTACTTC.

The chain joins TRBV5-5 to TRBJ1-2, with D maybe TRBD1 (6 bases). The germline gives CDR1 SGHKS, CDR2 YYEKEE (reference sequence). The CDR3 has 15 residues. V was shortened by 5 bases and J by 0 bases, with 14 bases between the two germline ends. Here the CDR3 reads CASSYLRTANYGYTF. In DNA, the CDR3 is TGTGCCAGCAGTTACTTAAGGACAGCTAACTATGGCTACACCTTC. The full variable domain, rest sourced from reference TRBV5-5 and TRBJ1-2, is DAGVTQSPTHLIKTRGQQVTLRCSPISGHKSVSWYQQVLGQGPQFIFQYYEKEERGRGNFPDRFSARQFPNYSSELNVNALLLGDSALYLCASSYLRTANYGYTFGSGTRLTVV.

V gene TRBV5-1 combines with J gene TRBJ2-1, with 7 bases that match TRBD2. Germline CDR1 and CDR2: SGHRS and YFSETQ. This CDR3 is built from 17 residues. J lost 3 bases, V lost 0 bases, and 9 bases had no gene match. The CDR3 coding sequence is TGCGCCAGCAGCTTGGTTGCGGGGGATAACCGCTACAATGAGCAGTTCTTC. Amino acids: CASSLVAGDNRYNEQFF.

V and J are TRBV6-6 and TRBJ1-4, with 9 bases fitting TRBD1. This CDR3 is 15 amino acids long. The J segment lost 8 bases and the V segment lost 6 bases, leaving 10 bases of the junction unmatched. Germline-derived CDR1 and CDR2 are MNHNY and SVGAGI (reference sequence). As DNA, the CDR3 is TGTGCCAGCAGGGACGTGGGACAGGGAGAAGAAAAACTGTTTTTT. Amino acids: CASRDVGQGEEKLFF.

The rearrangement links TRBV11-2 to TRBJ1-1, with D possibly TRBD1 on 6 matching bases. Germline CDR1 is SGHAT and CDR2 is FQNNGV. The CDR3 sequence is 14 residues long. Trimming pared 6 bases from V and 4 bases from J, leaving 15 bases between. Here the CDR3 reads CASSQSPQGTEAFF. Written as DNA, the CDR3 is TGTGCCAGCAGTCAAAGCCCACAGGGCACTGAAGCTTTCTTT. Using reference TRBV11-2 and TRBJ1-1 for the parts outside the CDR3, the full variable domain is EAGVAQSPRYKIIEKRQSVAFWCNPISGHATLYWYQQILGQGPKLLIQFQNNGVVDDSQLPKDRFSAERLKGVDSTLKIQPAKLEDSAVYLCASSQSPQGTEAFFGQGTRLTVV.

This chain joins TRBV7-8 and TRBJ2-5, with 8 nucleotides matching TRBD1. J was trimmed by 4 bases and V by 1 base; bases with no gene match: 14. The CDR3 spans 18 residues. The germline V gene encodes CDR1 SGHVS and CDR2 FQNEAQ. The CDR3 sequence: CASSLVADRQGQVETQYF. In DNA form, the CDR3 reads TGTGCCAGCAGCTTAGTAGCCGACCGACAGGGGCAGGTAGAGACCCAGTACTTC. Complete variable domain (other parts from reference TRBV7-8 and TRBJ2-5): GAGVSQSPRYKVAKRGQDVALRCDPISGHVSLFWYQQALGQGPEFLTYFQNEAQLDKSGLPSDRFFAERPEGSVSTLKIQRTQQEDSAVYLCASSLVADRQGQVETQYFGPGTRLLVL.

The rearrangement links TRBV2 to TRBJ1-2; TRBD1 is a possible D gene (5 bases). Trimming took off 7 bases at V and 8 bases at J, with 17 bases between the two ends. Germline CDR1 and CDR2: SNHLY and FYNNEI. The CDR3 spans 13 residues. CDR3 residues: CASNTMQRGGYTF. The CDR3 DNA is TGTGCCAGCAACACAATGCAGAGGGGAGGCTACACCTTC. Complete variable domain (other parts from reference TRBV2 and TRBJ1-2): EPEVTQTPSHQVTQMGQEVILRCVPISNHLYFYWYRQILGQKVEFLVSFYNNEISEKSEIFDDQFSVERPDGSNFTLKIRSTKLEDSAMYFCASNTMQRGGYTFGSGTRLTVV.

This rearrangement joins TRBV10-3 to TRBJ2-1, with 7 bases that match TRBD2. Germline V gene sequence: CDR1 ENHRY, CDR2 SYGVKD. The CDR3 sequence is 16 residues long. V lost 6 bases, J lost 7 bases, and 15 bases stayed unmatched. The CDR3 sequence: CAISELAGGWGNEQFF. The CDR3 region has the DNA TGTGCCATCAGCGAACTTGCCGGGGGGTGGGGGAATGAGCAGTTCTTC.

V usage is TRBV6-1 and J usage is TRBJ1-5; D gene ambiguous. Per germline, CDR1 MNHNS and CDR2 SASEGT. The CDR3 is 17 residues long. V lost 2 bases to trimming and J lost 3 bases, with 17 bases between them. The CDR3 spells CASSELRTVSPNQPQHF. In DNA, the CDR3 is TGTGCCAGCAGTGAACTTCGGACCGTTAGCCCCAATCAGCCCCAGCATTTT.